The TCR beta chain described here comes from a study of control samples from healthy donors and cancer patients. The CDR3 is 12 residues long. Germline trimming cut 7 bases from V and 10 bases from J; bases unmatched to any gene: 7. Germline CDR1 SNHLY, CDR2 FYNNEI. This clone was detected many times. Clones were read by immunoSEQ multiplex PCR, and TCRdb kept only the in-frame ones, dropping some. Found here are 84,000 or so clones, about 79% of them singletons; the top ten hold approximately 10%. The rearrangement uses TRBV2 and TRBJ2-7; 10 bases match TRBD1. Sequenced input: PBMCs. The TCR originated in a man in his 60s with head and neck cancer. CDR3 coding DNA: TGTGCCAGCACCCGGGACAGGGGAAGTCAGTACTTC. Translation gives CASTRDRGSQYF.